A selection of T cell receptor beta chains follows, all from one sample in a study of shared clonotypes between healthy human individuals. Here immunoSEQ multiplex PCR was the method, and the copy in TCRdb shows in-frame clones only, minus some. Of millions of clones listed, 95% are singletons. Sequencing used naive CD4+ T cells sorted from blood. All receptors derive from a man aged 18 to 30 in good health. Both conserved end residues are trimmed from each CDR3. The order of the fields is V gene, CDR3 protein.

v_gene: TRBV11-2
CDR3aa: ASSPQGGGSNQPQH

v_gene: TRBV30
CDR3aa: AWSGRPSGEAF

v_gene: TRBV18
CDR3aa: ASSGQGGATQY

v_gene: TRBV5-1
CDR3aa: ASSFVGTGKRETQY

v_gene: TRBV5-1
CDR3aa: ASLLGGLGRDTQY

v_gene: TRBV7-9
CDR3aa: ASSLGDIQGETQY

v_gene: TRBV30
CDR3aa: AWTPGPDDSPLH

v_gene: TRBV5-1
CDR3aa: ASSYLAGGGEQF

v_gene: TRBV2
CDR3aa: ASRAGGEQY

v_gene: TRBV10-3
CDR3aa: AISEPQERGGYT

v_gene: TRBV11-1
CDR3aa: ASSVANPTEAF

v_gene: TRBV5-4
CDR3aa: ASSLEGGGISGANVLT

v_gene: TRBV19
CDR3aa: ASSIMGIGNTIY

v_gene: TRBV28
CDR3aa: ASSAPHGGYT

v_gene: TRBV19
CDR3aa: ASSPSPQGSQEAF

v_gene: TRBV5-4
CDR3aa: ASRLLGGAGGYT

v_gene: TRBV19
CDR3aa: ASSFSGTGGYYGYT

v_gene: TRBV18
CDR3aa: ASSQRGQETQY

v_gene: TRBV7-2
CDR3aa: ASRPLSWGYT

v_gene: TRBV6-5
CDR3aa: ASRGGGETQY

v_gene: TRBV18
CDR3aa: ASSPSQVDYYEQY

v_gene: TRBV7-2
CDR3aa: ASSPQGAATEAF

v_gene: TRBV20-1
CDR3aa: SAPIADTQY

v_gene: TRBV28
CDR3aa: ASSRDIWNQPQH

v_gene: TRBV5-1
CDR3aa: ASSWTRADTQY

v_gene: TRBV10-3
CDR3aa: ASGAEGFTGELF

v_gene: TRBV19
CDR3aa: ASSIAGGGSREQY

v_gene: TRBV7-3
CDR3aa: ASSLTYTSTDTQY

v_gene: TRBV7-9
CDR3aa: ASSLAEAGDRGSYEQY

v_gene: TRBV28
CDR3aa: ASANRVQPQH

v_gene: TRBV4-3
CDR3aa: ASSQELADPYEQY

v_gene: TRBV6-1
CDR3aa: ASRDSGNTEAF

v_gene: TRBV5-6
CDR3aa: ASRRTVYTEAF

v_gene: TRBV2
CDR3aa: ASSGVFGRNSGANVLT

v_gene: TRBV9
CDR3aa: ASSTTGIPYEQY

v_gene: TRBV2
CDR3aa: ASTMAGGQPQH

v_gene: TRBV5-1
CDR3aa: ASSNFDRTYEQY

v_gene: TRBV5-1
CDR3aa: ASFYAGTSGMTSGELF

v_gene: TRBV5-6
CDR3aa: ASREYSRGQTTDTQY

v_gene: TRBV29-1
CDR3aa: SVVLAGGPETQY

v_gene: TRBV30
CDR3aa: AWGDRVNYGYT

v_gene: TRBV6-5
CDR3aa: ASSYTGRVDEQF

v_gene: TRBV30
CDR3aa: AWSVKQGGPGFEQF

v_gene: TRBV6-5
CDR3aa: ASSSGQQNTEAF

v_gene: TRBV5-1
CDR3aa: ASSRNTNYGYT

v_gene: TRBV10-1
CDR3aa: ASFNTDTYEQY

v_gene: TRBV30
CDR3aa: AWSLQGSNQPQH

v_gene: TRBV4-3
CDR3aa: ASSQDRAVSNQPQH

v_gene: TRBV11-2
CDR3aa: ASSSISDYNEQF

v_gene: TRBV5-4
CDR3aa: ASSATGYTDTQY

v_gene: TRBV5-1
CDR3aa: ASSRSGSTSGSNREQF

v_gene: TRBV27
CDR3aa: ASSRQYSYNSPLH

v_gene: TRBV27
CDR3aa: ASSDPSGTAIYEQY

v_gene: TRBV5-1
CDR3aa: ASSLDPVSGPQH

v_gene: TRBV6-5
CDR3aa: ASRQLAGVTDTQY

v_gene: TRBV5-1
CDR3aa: ASNPTGSSYEQY

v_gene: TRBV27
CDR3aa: ASRNIGGSGANVLT

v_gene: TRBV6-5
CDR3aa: ASSSLRYGYT

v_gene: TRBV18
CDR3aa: ASSPSDTEAF